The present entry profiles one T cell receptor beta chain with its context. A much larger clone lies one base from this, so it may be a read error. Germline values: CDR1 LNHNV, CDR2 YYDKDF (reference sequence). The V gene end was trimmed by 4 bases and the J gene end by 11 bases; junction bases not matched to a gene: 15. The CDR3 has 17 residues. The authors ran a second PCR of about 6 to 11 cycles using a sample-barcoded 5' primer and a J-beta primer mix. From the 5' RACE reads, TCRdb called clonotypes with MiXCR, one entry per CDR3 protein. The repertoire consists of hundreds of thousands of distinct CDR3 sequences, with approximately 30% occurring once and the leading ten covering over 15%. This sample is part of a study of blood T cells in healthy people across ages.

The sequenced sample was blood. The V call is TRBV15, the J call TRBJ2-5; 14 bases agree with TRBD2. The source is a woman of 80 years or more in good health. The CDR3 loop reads CATSTRLAGGICNEQYF. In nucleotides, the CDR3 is TGTGCCACCAGCACTAGACTAGCGGGGGGGATCTGCAATGAGCAGTACTTC.